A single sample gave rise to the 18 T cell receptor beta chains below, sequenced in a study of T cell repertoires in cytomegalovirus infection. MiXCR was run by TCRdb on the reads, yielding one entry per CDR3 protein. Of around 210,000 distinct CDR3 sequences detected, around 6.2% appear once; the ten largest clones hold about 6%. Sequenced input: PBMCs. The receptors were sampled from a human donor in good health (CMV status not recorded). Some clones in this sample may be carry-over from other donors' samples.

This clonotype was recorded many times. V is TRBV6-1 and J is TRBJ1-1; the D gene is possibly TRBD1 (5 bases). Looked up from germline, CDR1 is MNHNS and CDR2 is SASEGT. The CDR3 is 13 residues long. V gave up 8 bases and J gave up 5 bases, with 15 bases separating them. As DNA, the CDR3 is TGTGCCAGCGGAATTTCAGGGTGGACTGAAGCTTTCTTT. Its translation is CASGISGWTEAFF.

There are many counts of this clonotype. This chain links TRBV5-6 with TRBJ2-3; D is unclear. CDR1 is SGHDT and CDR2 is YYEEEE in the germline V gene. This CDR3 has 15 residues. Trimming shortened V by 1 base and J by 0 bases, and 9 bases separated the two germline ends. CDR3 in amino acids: CASSLRAVSTDTQYF. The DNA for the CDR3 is TGTGCCAGCAGCTTGCGGGCAGTTAGCACAGATACGCAGTATTTT.

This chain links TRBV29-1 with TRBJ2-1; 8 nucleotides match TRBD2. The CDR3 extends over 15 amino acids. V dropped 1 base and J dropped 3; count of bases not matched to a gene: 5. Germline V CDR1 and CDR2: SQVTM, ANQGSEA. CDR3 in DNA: TGCAGCGTTGAAGGTCGAGCGGGGGACTACAATGAGCAGTTCTTC. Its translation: CSVEGRAGDYNEQFF.

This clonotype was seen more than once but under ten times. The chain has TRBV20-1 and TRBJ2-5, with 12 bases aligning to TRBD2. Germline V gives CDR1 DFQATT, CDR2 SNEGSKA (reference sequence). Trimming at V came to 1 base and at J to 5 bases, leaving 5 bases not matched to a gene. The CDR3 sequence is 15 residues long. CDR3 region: CSARGTSGARETQYF. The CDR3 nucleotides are TGCAGTGCTAGAGGGACTAGCGGGGCCCGCGAGACCCAGTACTTC.

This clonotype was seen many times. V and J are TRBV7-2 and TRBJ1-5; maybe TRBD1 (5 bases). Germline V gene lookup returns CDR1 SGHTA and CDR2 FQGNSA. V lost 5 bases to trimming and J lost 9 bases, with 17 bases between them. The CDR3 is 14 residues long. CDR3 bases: TGTGCCAGCAGCCCCGGGACCCCGAGTTGGCCCCAGCATTTT. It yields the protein CASSPGTPSWPQHF.

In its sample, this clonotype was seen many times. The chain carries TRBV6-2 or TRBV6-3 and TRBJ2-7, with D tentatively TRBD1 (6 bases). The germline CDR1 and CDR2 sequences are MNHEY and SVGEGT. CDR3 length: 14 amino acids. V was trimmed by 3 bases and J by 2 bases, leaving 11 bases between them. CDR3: CASSYWQGPYEQYF. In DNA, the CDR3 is TGTGCCAGCAGTTATTGGCAGGGGCCCTACGAGCAGTACTTC.

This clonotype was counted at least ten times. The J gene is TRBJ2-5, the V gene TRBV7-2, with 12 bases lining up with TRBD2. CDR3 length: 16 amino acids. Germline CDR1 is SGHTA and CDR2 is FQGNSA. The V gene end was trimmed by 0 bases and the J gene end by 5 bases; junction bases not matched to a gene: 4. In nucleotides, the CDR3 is TGTGCCAGCAGCTTAGCGGCTAGCGGGGGGGCGGAGACCCAGTACTTC. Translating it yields CASSLAASGGAETQYF.

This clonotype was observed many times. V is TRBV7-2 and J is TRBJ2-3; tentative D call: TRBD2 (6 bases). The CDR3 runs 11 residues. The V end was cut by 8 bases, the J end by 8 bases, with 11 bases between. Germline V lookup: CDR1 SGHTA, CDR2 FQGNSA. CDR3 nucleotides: TGTGCCAGCGGTTCCGGGGGTACGCAGTATTTT. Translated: CASGSGGTQYF.

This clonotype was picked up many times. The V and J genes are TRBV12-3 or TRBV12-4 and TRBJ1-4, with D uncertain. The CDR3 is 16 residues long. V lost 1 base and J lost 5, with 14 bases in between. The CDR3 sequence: CASSLGGPLTNEKLFF. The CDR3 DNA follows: TGTGCCAGCAGTTTAGGGGGTCCACTTACAAATGAAAAACTGTTTTTT.

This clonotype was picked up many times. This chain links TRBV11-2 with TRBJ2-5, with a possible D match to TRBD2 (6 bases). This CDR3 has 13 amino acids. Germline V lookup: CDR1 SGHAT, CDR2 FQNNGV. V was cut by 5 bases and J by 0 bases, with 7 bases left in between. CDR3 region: CASSAGYQETQYF. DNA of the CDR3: TGTGCCAGCAGCGCGGGGTACCAAGAGACCCAGTACTTC.

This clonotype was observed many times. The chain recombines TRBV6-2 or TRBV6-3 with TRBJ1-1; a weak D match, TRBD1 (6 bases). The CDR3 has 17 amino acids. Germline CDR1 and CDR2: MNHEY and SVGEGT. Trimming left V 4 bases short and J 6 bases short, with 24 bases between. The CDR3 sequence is CASSSPPDRPSGAEAFF. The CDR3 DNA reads TGTGCCAGCAGTTCCCCCCCCGACAGGCCCTCCGGGGCTGAAGCTTTCTTT.

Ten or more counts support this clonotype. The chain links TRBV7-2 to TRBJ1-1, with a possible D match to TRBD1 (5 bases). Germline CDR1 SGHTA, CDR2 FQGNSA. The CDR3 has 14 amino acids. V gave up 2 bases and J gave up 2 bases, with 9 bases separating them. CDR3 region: CASSLNGGNTEAFF. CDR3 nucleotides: TGTGCCAGCAGCTTAAACGGGGGTAACACTGAAGCTTTCTTT.

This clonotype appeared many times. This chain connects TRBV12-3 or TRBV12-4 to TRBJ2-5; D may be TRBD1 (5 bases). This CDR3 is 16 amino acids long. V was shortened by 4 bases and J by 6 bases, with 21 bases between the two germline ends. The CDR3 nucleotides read TGTGCCAGCAGTTGGGCCGGACAATCCGAAGGGAAGACCCAGTACTTC. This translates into CASSWAGQSEGKTQYF.

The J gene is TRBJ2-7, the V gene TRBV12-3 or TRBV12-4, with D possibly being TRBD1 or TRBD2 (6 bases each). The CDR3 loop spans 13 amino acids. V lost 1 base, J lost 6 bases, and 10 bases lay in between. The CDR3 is CASSLGGAGEQYF. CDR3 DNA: TGTGCCAGCAGTTTAGGGGGGGCTGGCGAGCAGTACTTC.

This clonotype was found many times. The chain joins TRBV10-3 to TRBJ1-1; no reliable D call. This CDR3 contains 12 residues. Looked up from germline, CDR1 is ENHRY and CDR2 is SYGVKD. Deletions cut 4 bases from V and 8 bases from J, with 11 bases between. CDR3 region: CAISASPVEAFF. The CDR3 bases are TGTGCCATCAGTGCATCCCCCGTCGAAGCTTTCTTT.

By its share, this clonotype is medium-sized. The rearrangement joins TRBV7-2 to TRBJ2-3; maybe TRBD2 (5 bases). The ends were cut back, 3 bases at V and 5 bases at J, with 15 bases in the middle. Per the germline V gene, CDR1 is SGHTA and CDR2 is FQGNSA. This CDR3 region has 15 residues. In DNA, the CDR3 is TGTGCCAGCAGCTTCGCGGGCCCGCCGGGAGATACGCAGTATTTT. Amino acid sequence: CASSFAGPPGDTQYF.

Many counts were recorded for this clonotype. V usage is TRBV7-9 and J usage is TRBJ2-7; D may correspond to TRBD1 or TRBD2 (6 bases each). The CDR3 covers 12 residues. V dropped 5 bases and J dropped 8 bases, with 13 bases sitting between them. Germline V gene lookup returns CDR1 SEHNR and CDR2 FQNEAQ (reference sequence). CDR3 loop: CASSPSGGQQYF. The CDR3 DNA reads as TGTGCCAGCAGCCCCTCCGGGGGCCAGCAGTACTTC. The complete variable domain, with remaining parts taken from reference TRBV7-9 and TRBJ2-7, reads DTGVSQNPRHKITKRGQNVTFRCDPISEHNRLYWYRQTLGQGPEFLTYFQNEAQLEKSRLLSDRFSAERPKGSFSTLEIQRTEQGDSAMYLCASSPSGGQQYFGPGTRLTVT.

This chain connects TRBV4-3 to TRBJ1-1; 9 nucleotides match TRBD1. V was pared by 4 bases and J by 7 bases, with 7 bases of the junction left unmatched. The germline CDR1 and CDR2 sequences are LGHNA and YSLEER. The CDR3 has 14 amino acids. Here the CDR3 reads CASSLFGQGNEAFF. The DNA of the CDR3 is TGCGCCAGCAGCCTTTTTGGACAGGGGAATGAAGCTTTCTTT.